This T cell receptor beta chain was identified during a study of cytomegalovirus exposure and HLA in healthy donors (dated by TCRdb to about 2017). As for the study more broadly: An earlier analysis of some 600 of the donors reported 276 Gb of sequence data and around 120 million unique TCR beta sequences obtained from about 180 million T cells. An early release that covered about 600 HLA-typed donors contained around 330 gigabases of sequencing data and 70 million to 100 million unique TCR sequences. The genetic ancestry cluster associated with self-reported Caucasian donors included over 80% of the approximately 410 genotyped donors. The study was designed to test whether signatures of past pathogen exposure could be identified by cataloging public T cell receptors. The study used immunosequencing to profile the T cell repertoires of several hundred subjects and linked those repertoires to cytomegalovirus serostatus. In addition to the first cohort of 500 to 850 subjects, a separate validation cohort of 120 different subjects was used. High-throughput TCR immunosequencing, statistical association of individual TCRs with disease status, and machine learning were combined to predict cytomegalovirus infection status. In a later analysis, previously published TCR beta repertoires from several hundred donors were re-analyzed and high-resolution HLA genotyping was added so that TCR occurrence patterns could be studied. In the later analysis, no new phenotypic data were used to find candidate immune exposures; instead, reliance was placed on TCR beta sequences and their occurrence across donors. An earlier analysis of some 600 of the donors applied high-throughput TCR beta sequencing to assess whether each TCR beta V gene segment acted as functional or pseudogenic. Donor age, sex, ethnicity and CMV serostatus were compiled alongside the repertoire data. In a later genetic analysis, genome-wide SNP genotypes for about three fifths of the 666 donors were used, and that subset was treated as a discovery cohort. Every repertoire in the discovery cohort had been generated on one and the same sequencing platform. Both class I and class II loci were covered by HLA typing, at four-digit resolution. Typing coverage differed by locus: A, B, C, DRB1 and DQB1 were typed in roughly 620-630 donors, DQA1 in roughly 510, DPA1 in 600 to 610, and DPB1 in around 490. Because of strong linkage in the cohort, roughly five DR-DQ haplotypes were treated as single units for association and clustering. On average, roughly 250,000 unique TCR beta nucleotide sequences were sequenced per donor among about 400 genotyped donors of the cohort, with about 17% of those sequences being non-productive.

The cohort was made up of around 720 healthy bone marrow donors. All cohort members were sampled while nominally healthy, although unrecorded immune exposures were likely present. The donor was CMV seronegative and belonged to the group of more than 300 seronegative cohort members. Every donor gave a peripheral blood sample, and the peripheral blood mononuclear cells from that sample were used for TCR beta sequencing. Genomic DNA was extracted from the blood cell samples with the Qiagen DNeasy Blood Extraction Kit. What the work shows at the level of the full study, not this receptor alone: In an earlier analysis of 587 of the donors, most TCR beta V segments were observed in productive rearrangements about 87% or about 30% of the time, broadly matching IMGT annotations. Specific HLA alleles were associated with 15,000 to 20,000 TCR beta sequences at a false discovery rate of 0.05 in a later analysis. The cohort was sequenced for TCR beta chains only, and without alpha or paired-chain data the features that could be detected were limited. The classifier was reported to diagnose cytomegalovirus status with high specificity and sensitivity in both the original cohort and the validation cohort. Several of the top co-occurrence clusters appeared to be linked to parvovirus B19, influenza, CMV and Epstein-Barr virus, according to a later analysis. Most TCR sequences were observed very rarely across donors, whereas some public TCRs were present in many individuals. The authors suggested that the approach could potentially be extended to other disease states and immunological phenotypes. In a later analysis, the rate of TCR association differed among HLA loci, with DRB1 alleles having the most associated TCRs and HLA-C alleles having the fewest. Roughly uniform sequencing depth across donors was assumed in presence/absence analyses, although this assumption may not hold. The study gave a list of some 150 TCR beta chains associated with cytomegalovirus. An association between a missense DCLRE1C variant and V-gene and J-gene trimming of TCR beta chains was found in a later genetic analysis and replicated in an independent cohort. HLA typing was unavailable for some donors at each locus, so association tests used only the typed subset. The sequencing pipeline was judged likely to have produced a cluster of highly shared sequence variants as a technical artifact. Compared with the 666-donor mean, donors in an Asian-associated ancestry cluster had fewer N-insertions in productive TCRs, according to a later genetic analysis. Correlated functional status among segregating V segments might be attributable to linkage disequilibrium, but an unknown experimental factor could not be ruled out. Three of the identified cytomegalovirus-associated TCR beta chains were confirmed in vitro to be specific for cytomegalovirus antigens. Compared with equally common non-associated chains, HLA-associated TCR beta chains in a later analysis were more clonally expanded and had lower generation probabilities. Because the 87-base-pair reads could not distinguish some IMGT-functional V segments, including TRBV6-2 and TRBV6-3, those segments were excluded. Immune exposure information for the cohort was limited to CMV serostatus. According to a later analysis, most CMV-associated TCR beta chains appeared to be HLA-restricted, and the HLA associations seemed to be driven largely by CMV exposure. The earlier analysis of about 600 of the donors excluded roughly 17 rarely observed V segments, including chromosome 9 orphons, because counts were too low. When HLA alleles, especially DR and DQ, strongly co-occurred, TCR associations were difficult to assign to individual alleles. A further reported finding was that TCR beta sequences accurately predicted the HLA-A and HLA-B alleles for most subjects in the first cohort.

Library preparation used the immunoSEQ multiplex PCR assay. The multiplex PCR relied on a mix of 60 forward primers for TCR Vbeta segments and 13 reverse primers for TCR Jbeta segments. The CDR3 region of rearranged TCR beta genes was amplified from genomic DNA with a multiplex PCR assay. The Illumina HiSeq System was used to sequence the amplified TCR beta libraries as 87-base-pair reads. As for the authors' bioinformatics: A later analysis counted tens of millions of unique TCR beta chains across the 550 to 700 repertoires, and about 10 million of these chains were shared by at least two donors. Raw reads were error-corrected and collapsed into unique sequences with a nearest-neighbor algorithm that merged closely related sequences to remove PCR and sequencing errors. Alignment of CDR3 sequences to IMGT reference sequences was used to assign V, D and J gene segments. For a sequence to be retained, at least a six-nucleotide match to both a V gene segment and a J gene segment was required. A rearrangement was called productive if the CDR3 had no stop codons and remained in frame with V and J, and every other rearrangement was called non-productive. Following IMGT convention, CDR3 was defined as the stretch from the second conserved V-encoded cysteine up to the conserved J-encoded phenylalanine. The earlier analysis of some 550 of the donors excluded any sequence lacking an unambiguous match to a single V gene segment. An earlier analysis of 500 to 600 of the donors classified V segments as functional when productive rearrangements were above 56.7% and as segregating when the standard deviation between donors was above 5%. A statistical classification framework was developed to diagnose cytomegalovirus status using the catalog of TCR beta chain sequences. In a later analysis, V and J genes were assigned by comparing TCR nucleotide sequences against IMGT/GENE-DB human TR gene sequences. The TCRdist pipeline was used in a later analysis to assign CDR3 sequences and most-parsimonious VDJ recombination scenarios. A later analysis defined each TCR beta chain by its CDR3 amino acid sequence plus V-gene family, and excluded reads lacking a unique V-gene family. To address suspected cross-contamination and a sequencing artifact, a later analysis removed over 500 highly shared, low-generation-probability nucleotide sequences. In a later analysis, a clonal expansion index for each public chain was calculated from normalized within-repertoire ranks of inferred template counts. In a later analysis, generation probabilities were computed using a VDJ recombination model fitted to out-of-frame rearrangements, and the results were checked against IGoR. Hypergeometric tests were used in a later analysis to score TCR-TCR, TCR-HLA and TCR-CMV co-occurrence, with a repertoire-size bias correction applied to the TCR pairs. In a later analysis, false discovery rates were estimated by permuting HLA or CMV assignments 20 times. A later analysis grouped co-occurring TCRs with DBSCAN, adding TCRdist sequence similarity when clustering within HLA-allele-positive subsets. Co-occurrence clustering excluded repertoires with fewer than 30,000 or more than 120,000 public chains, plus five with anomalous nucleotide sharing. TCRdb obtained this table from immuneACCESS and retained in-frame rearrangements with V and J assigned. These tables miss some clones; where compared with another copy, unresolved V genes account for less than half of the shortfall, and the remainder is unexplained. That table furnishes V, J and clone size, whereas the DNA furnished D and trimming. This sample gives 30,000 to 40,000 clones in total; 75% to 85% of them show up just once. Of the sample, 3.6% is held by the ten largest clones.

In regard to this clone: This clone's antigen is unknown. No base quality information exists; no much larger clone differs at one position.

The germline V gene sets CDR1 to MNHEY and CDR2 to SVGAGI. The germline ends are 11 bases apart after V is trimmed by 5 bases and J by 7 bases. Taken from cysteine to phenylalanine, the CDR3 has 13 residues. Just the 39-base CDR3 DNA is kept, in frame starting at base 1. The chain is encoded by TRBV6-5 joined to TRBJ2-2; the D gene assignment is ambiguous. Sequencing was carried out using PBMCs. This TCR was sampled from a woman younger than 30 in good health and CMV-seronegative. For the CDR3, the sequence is CASSRLPNGELFF. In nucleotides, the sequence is TGTGCCAGCAGTCGACTCCCGAACGGGGAGCTGTTTTTT.